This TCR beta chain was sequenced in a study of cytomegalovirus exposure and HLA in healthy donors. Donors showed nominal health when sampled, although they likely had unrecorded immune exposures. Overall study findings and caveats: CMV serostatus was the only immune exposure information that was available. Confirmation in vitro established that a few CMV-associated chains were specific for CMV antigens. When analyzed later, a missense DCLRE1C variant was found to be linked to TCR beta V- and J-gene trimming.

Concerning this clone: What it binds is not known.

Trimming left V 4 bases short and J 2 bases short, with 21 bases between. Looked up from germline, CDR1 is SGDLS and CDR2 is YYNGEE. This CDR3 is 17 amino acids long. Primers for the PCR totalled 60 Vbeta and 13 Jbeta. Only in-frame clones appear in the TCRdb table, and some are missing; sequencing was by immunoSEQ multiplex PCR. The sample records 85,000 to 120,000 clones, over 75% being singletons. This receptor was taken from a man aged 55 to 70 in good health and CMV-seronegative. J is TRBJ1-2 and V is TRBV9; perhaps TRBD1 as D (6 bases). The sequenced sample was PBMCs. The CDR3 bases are TGTGCCAGCAGCCTTGGCCTCTTGGCAGGGGCCAACTATGGCTACACCTTC. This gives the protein CASSLGLLAGANYGYTF.